Shown below are 20 T cell receptor beta chains from a single sample sequenced in a study of shared clonotypes between healthy human individuals. The method was immunoSEQ multiplex PCR; TCRdb's version includes in-frame clones alone and lacks a portion of them. The sample contains under 850,000 clones, around 93% of which appear only once. CD45RO-negative CD8 cells positively selected for CCR7 made up the naive population, which excluded terminally differentiated effector memory CD45RA+ cells. The sequencing input was naive CD8+ T cells sorted from blood. The source is a man aged 25 to 45 in good health.

This chain links TRBV4-3 with TRBJ2-7; 8 bases align to TRBD2. The CDR3 spans 16 residues. The ends lost 0 bases at V and 2 bases at J; junction bases unmatched: 6. Germline CDR1 is LGHNA and CDR2 is YSLEER. The CDR3 protein is CASSQDIGTRAYEQYF. DNA of the CDR3: TGCGCCAGCAGCCAAGATATCGGGACTAGGGCCTACGAGCAGTACTTC.

The CDR3 loop is CAIPGRGPYEQYF. Here the CDR3 DNA reads TGTGCCATCCCAGGAAGGGGCCCCTACGAGCAGTACTTC. The chain combines TRBV2 with TRBJ2-7; a weak D match, TRBD1 (5 bases). V was cut by 10 bases and J by 2 bases, with 15 bases left in between. CDR1 SNHLY and CDR2 FYNNEI come from the germline V gene. This CDR3 spans 13 amino acids.

J is TRBJ2-3 and V is TRBV9; D possibly corresponds to TRBD2 (5 bases). The V gene's germline CDR1 is SGDLS and CDR2 YYNGEE. Deletions cut 0 bases from V and 1 base from J, with 9 bases between. The CDR3 has 15 residues. DNA of the CDR3: TGTGCCAGCAGCGTAGGGAGGCAGGGCACAGATACGCAGTATTTT. Amino acids: CASSVGRQGTDTQYF.

This clone was observed once. V gene TRBV4-1 combines with J gene TRBJ1-5; D possibly corresponds to TRBD1 (5 bases). Germline CDR1 reads MGHRA; CDR2 reads YSYEKL. This CDR3 has 15 residues. V was cut by 7 bases and J by 1 base, with 14 bases left in between. DNA for the CDR3: TGCGCCAGCACCCCCAGGGTTACGAGCAATCAGCCCCAGCATTTT. Protein: CASTPRVTSNQPQHF.

The chain recombines TRBV7-9 with TRBJ2-5, with unresolved D. Trimming took off 5 bases at V and 2 bases at J, with 12 bases between the two ends. Germline CDR1 and CDR2: SEHNR and FQNEAQ (reference sequence). CDR3 length: 14 amino acids. CDR3 sequence (DNA): TGTGCCAGCAGCGCGGACGGAAATCAAGAGACCCAGTACTTC. Its translation: CASSADGNQETQYF.

The chain combines TRBV9 with TRBJ2-3, with D uncertain. Germline V lookup: CDR1 SGDLS, CDR2 YYNGEE. V was trimmed by 3 bases and J by 5 bases, leaving 7 bases between them. The CDR3 covers 12 residues. CDR3 protein: CASSAWEDTQYF. DNA of the CDR3: TGTGCCAGCAGCGCGTGGGAAGATACGCAGTATTTT.

The rearrangement links TRBV27 to TRBJ2-3; 12 nucleotides line up with TRBD2. In germline, CDR1 is MNHEY, CDR2 SMNVEV (reference sequence). V shed 3 bases, J shed 2 bases, and the junction held 12 bases outside the gene matches. The CDR3 contains 19 residues. CDR3 protein: CASSFSPGTSGRYTDTQYF. The DNA of the CDR3 is TGTGCCAGCAGTTTTAGTCCCGGTACTAGCGGGAGGTACACAGATACGCAGTATTTT.

CDR3 loop: CASSTREGTSGGEQFF. CDR3 nucleotides: TGTGCCAGCAGCACTAGGGAAGGGACTAGCGGAGGTGAGCAGTTCTTC. V usage is TRBV11-3 and J usage is TRBJ2-1; TRBD2 matches 11 bases. V lost 5 bases to trimming and J lost 9 bases; unmatched junction nucleotides: 12. The CDR3 is 16 residues long. Per germline, CDR1 SGHNT and CDR2 YENEEA.

The chain couples TRBV28 to TRBJ2-5; weak D call: TRBD2 (6 bases). There are 15 residues in the CDR3. V was pared by 8 bases and J by 1 base, with 17 bases between. Germline V CDR1 and CDR2: MDHEN, SYDVKM. The CDR3 is CASAPGRDLQETQYF. In nucleotides, the CDR3 is TGTGCCAGCGCCCCTGGGCGGGACCTCCAAGAGACCCAGTACTTC.

This chain joins TRBV15 and TRBJ1-1, with 7 positions matching TRBD1. From germline, CDR1 is LNHNV and CDR2 YYDKDF (reference sequence). V gave up 5 bases and J gave up 0 bases; unmatched junction bases: 12. The CDR3 contains 17 residues. The CDR3 region is CATSSQGDFIMNTEAFF. In DNA, the CDR3 is TGTGCCACCAGCTCTCAGGGGGATTTTATTATGAACACTGAAGCTTTCTTT. The variable domain in full, with the rest retrieved from reference TRBV15 and TRBJ1-1, is DAMVIQNPRYQVTQFGKPVTLSCSQTLNHNVMYWYQQKSSQAPKLLFHYYDKDFNNEADTPDNFQSRRPNTSFCFLDIRSPGLGDTAMYLCATSSQGDFIMNTEAFFGQGTRLTVV.

The V gene is TRBV13, the J gene TRBJ2-1; 9 nucleotides match TRBD2. The J segment lost 5 bases and the V segment lost 1 base, leaving 3 bases of the junction unmatched. This CDR3 spans 15 amino acids. Germline assignment: CDR1 PRHDT and CDR2 FYEKMQ (reference sequence). Written as DNA, the CDR3 is TGTGCCAGCAGCTTAGATCCTAGCGGGAACAATGAGCAGTTCTTC. Its translation: CASSLDPSGNNEQFF.

This clone appeared once. The chain uses TRBV7-2 and TRBJ2-2, with unresolved D. Germline V gene lookup returns CDR1 SGHTA and CDR2 FQGNSA. V was trimmed by 3 bases and J by 3 bases, leaving 17 bases between them. This CDR3 is 17 amino acids long. DNA of the CDR3: TGTGCCAGCAGCTTGTCTTCGTGGAGATCGGACACCGGGGAGCTGTTTTTT. The encoded protein is CASSLSSWRSDTGELFF.

This chain links TRBV7-9 with TRBJ1-1; no reliable D call. V lost 5 bases and J 7 bases, leaving 17 bases between the germline ends. CDR1 SEHNR and CDR2 FQNEAQ come from the germline V gene (reference sequence). The CDR3 has 14 amino acids. Written as DNA, the CDR3 is TGTGCCAGCAGCCCATCCACTTCACGGGTTGAAGCTTTCTTT. Protein product: CASSPSTSRVEAFF.

The CDR3 DNA follows: TGTGCCAGCACCTTACTGTTACAGTCCGGGGAGCTGTTTTTT. It codes for CASTLLLQSGELFF. J is TRBJ2-2 and V is TRBV5-6; no clear D gene. CDR1 is SGHDT, CDR2 YYEEEE, per germline. The CDR3 runs 14 residues. Trimming stripped 6 bases from V and 6 bases from J, with 15 bases between. Combining the CDR3 with reference TRBV5-6 and TRBJ2-2 gives the whole variable domain DAGVTQSPTHLIKTRGQQVTLRCSPKSGHDTVSWYQQALGQGPQFIFQYYEEEERQRGNFPDRFSGHQFPNYSSELNVNALLLGDSALYLCASTLLLQSGELFFGEGSRLTVL.

The chain employs TRBV28 and TRBJ1-4; no clear D. CDR1 is MDHEN, CDR2 SYDVKM, per germline. This CDR3 has 19 amino acids. The ends were cut back, 6 bases at V and 4 bases at J, with 27 bases in the middle. As DNA, the CDR3 is TGTGCCAGCAGACCCAGGCAGGACCTCCCCTGGGTGGATAATGAAAAACTGTTTTTT. Translating it yields CASRPRQDLPWVDNEKLFF.

The rearrangement links TRBV29-1 to TRBJ1-1; TRBD1 is a possible D gene (6 bases). Germline V CDR1 and CDR2: SQVTM, ANQGSEA. This CDR3 is 13 amino acids long. The germline V and J ends were trimmed by 4 bases and 1 base, with 10 bases remaining between them. For the CDR3, the DNA is TGCAGCGTTGCCAGGGGTGGGAACACTGAAGCTTTCTTT. Translating gives CSVARGGNTEAFF.

This clone was picked up many times. A single base separates this from a much larger clone, so it may be a read error. Other DNA sequences in the same sample also yield this CDR3. J is TRBJ2-7 and V is TRBV28; unclear D gene. Between the trimmed V and J ends, which lost 5 bases and 3 bases, there was a span of 5 bases. Looked up from germline, CDR1 is MDHEN and CDR2 is SYDVKM. The CDR3 is 11 residues long. CDR3 sequence: CASSLYYEQYF. The CDR3 coding sequence is TGTGCCAGCAGTCTATACTACGAGCAGTACTTC.

This clone occurred a few times. CDR3 loop: CASSLGPEWGYTF. The CDR3 DNA follows: TGTGCCAGCAGCTTAGGACCCGAATGGGGCTACACCTTC. The chain joins TRBV6-6 to TRBJ1-2, with D unresolved. Trimming removed 6 bases at V and 8 bases at J, with 16 bases between. Germline CDR1 MNHNY, CDR2 SVGAGI (reference sequence). The CDR3 is 13 residues long.

This chain links TRBV25-1 with TRBJ2-7; D not resolved. The germline V gene has CDR1 MGHDK and CDR2 SYGVNS. The CDR3 is 12 amino acids. The V gene lost 4 bases and the J gene lost 0 bases, with 4 bases spanning the gap. The CDR3 loop is CASSVSSYEQYF. The CDR3 DNA reads TGTGCCAGCAGTGTAAGCTCCTACGAGCAGTACTTC.

J is TRBJ2-2 and V is TRBV2; 8 bases agree with TRBD2. This CDR3 spans 18 amino acids. Unmatched junction bases numbered 13, after V lost 3 bases and J lost 4 bases. Germline V gene sequence: CDR1 SNHLY, CDR2 FYNNEI. CDR3 bases: TGTGCCAGCAGTGACGGCACGTGGGGTACTAGCGGCACCGGGGAGCTGTTTTTT. It specifies CASSDGTWGTSGTGELFF. The entire variable domain, with the rest obtained from reference TRBV2 and TRBJ2-2, is as follows: EPEVTQTPSHQVTQMGQEVILRCVPISNHLYFYWYRQILGQKVEFLVSFYNNEISEKSEIFDDQFSVERPDGSNFTLKIRSTKLEDSAMYFCASSDGTWGTSGTGELFFGEGSRLTVL.